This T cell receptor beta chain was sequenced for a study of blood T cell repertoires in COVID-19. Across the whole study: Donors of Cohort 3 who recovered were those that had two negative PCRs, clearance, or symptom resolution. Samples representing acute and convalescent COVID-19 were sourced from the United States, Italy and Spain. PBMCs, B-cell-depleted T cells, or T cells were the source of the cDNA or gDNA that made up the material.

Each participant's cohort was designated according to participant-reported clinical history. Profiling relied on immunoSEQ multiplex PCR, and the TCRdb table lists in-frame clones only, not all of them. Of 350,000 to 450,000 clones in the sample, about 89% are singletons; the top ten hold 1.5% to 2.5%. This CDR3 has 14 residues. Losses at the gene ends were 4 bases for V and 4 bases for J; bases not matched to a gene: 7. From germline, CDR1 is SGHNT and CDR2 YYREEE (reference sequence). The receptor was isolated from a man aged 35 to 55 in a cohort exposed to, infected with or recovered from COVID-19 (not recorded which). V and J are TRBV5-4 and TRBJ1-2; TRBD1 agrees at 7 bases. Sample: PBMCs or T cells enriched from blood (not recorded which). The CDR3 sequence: CASSVDRASYGYTF. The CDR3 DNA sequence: TGTGCCAGCAGCGTCGACAGGGCGAGCTATGGCTACACCTTC.